This T cell receptor (beta chain) comes out of a study of identical twins (dated by TCRdb to the mid-2010s). Context from the whole study: TCR alpha and beta repertoires from monozygotic twins, unrelated adults of various ages and cord blood were deep-sequenced to test whether fetal clonotypes persist. To rule out contamination, replicate twin experiments were performed at different times with different library preparation protocols. Paper-wide results and their limitations: Fewer insertions were carried by abundant cord blood beta clonotypes; a weaker similar trend was observed in young adult naive repertoires, while no such trend was observed in memory repertoires. Zero-insertion analyses could be partly confounded by invariant T cells such as MAIT and iNKT, although diverse VJ usage argued against such confounding for most clonotypes. Out-of-frame TCR alpha sequences shared between twins showed an excess of low generation-probability sequences compared with coincidental sharing between unrelated individuals. The excess sharing between twins in beta out-of-frame sequences was weaker because fewer shared sequences reduced the signal-to-noise ratio. Because the same donors could not be followed over many years, the conclusions depended on cross-sectional statistical analysis. Out-of-frame TCR alpha sharing in monozygotic twins was systematically underestimated by recombination models, whereas sharing between unrelated individuals was in agreement with the recombination models.

V is reduced by 4 bases and J by 8 bases, leaving a spacing of 18 bases between them. CDR1 is given as DFQATT and CDR2 as SNEGSKA, both from the germline V gene (reference sequence). Including cysteine and phenylalanine, the CDR3 has 14 amino acids. The kept DNA is CDR3 alone, 42 bases in frame from the first base. Every donor in the study was a healthy Caucasian. The twin cohort comprised three pairs of female monozygotic twins, all aged roughly 18 to 30 years. Positive isolation kits from Invitrogen were used to isolate the CD4+ and CD8+ T cell populations. The library was obtained by 5' RACE. The reads were generated on an Illumina HiSeq 2000. Template switching introduced a universal primer binding site; the final cDNA contained a unique molecular identifier, enabling accurate counting of TCR cDNA molecules. Specific primers in the conserved constant-segment region were used to synthesize first-strand cDNA for the TCR alpha and beta chains. To control for contamination, every cDNA library carried two barcodes: a SMART-Mk sample barcode plus Illumina barcodes. TruSeq adapter sequences along with Illumina sample barcodes were introduced in two successive PCR steps. The TCR alpha and beta cDNA libraries were sequenced on the Illumina HiSeq platform using custom primers. For the original study's pipeline: Raw reads were processed with MiGEC to extract unique molecular identifiers, and MiXCR was used to determine CDR3 positions. For each individual, recombination models were inferred using an EM algorithm with the repgenHMM and IGoR tools. The analysis of shared clonotypes was done with the tcR package in R, with sharing normalized by the product of cloneset sizes. Out-of-frame nonproductive sequences were analyzed to study raw recombination free of thymic and clonal selection effects. TCRdb trimmed the raw reads at Q25, called clones with MiXCR and kept productive beta chains. Here each entry gathers all rows of one CDR3 protein and keeps the most common genes and DNA. The V and J calls shown here were made by TCRdb, not taken from the authors' results. The sample has 450,000 or so distinct CDR3 sequences on record, roughly a quarter of them singletons. About 2.9% of the sample rests with the top ten.

Points on this clonotype: There is no known antigen for this receptor. Base qualities are missing; no much larger clone stands one base away.

These data also featured in a second study, about T cells expressing NK-cell markers. As the second publication notes: Eight donors provided sorted CD3+CD56+NKG2C+, CD3+CD56+NKG2C- and CD3+CD56-NKG2C+ T-cell subsets, whose TCR beta-chain repertoires were profiled. Among the eight sequenced donors, seven were HCMV-seropositive and one was HCMV-seronegative. In several experiments an anti-gammadeltaTCR antibody was added to restrict sorting to alphabetaTCR-expressing T cells. In six donors, the dominant CD3+CD56+NKG2C+ clonotypes were among the top 10 CD8+ clonotypes and accounted for about 1.0-7.5% of CD8+ T cells. Those dominant clonotypes were again the most abundant among CD3+CD56-NKG2C+ cells in a handful of donors, at about 25-65%. Whether the expanded NKG2C-expressing T cell clones were specific for HCMV antigens was left unclear. All eight donors whose samples were sequenced were randomly selected healthy volunteers, three of them men and five women. HCMV serostatus was determined by detecting HCMV-specific IgG in serum with a commercial ELISA kit. MIGEC handled demultiplexing of the reads and grouping by UMI, while MiTCR was used to assemble and quantify clonotypes. To exclude erroneous sequences, only TCR cDNA sequences supported by at least two reads were retained. The tcR package was used for downstream repertoire analysis, with clonotypes matched between fractions based on CDR3 nucleotide sequence plus V segment. VDJmatch was used to annotate antigen specificity against VDJdb, with one amino acid substitution in CDR3 allowed.

The specimen was CD4+ T cells sorted from blood. The sequence is built from TRBV20-1 and TRBJ2-1; the D gene is possibly TRBD2, with 6 bases matching. The sequence was obtained from a woman younger than 30 in good health. Here is the DNA: TGCAGTGCTACGGTCGGGAGTCCTCGAGATGAGCAGTTCTTC. Translation gives CSATVGSPRDEQFF.